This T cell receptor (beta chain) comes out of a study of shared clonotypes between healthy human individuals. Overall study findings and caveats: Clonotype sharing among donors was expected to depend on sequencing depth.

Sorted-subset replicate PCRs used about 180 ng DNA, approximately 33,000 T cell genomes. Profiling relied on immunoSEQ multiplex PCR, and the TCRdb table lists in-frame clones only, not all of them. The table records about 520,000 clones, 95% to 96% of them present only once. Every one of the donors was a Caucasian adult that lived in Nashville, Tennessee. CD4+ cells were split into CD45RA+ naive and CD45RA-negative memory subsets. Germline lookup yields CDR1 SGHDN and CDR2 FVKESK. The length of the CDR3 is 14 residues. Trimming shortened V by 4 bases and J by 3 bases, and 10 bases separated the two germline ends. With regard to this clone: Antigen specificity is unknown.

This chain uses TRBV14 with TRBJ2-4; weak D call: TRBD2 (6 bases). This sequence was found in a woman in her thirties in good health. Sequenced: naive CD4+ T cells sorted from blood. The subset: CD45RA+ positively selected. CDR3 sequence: CASSRDWGKNIQYF. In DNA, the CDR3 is TGTGCCAGCAGCCGGGACTGGGGCAAAAACATTCAGTACTTC.